This TCR beta chain comes out of a study of blood T cell repertoires in COVID-19 (dated by TCRdb to about 2020). About the study as a whole: Samples from collaborators originated in the United States, Italy and Spain and spanned both the acute and convalescent phases of COVID-19. The dataset comprised deeply sampled blood TCRbeta repertoires from subjects exposed to, actively infected with, or recovered from COVID-19. The prospective study material was composed of cDNA or gDNA derived from T cells, B-cell-depleted T cells, or PBMCs. The samples were drawn from two sources: the first 160 participants of the ongoing ImmuneRACE study, and about 1,300 subjects contributed by 6 global collaborators. The repertoires were released in a freely available public database meant as a resource for research on the immune response to SARS-CoV-2. A de-identified subject ID, COVID-19 status, age in years and sex were almost always included in the sample metadata. Where available, HLA class I and class II types were obtained from metadata supplied by the sample provider rather than from assay-based typing. Here is what the overall study found, with its caveats: Clinical and demographic metadata were provided uncurated, with the amount varying by source and participant.

There are 16 amino acids in the CDR3, from cysteine to phenylalanine inclusive. Here the CDR3 DNA is all that survives: 48 bases in frame from base 1. Relative to germline, V is missing 3 bases and J is missing 1 base, with 12 bases of the junction outside any gene match. Sequences GTSNPN (CDR1) and SVGIG (CDR2) are obtained from the germline V gene (reference sequence). TCRbeta CDR3 regions were amplified from genomic DNA using the immunoSEQ Assay, a bias-controlled multiplex PCR. Per the source publication's procedure: Within the assay, amplification of reference gene primers was used to estimate how many nucleated cells each sample contained. Sequence reads were collapsed and filtered to measure the absolute abundance of every unique TCRbeta CDR3 rearrangement. For each sample, productive Simpson clonality was calculated by taking the square root of Simpson's diversity index across productive rearrangements. The table was pulled from immuneACCESS by TCRdb, which kept in-frame rearrangements only. Such tables lose some clones; where checked, under half of the loss comes from unresolved V genes, and the rest has no known cause. The V and J calls and the clone size are those of that table, but D and trimming were determined from the DNA. The sample table contains around 160,000 clones; only one count was recorded for 85% of them. About 3% of the sample goes to the ten largest clones.

Details on this clone: No cognate antigen has been identified for it. Qualities for individual bases were not recorded, and no much larger clone is one base off.

Whole blood was collected in K2EDTA tubes by collaborating institutions according to the institutions' own protocols. For TCRbeta analysis, collaborator samples were shipped as frozen whole blood, as isolated PBMCs, or as DNA extracted from either sample type. The chain is encoded by TRBV30 joined to TRBJ2-7; TRBD1 aligns with 7 central bases. Specimen: peripheral blood. The receptor was isolated from a woman in her forties with active or convalescent COVID-19. The CDR3 region has the sequence CAWSPLLTGNSYEQYF. The base sequence is TGTGCCTGGAGCCCACTCCTGACAGGGAATTCCTACGAGCAGTACTTC.